A selection of T cell receptor beta chains follows, all from one sample in a study of human T cells and chemical hapten exposure. TCRdb called the RACE reads again in MiXCR, with one record for every CDR3 protein. Of 70,000 to 80,000 distinct CDR3 sequences detected, approximately 35% appear once; the ten largest clones hold more than 7%. Specimen: whole blood, collected in connection with sensitization to the hapten diphenylcyclopropenone (DPC). All receptors derive from a middle-aged man with alopecia areata. Some clones in this sample may be carry-over from other donors' samples. CDR3s include the opening cysteine and the closing phenylalanine or tryptophan. D genes are given only for firm matches. A clone size is listed for some rows: how often the clone was seen (once, few, many), or a class if it is expanded.

v_gene	j_gene	d_gene	abundance	CDR3nt	CDR3aa
TRBV28	TRBJ2-1	NA	NA	TGTGCCAGCGGGATCCCCCTTTATGAGCAGTTCTTC	CASGIPLYEQFF
TRBV12-3/TRBV12-4	TRBJ1-1	TRBD1	NA	TGTGCCAGCAGTCGAAACAGGGGACGAATATACACTGAAGCTTTCTTT	CASSRNRGRIYTEAFF
TRBV28	TRBJ1-2	NA	NA	TGTGCCAGCAGTCCAGGGATAAACTATGGCTACACCTTC	CASSPGINYGYTF
TRBV7-2	TRBJ2-3	NA	NA	TGTGCCAGCAGCTTAGAGGCCCGGGGAGGCAACCGTCGTTCGTATTTT	CASSLEARGGNRRSYF
TRBV5-6	TRBJ1-5	NA	few	TGTGCCAGCAGCTTTTGGTCGAGCAATCAGCCCCAGCATTTT	CASSFWSSNQPQHF
TRBV30	TRBJ1-5	TRBD1	few	TGTGCCTGGAGTCCAGGGGGGGGCAATCAGCCCCAGCATTTT	CAWSPGGGNQPQHF
TRBV10-3	TRBJ1-3	NA	NA	TGTGCCATCAGCTCCTCTTGGGCCGACCACGGAAACACCATATATTTT	CAISSSWADHGNTIYF
TRBV5-1	TRBJ2-1	TRBD2	NA	TGCGCCAGCAGCTTGGAAGGCGGGAGGGCGTACAATGAGCAGTTCTTC	CASSLEGGRAYNEQFF
TRBV29-1	TRBJ2-2	NA	NA	TGCAGCGTTGACGGGGGCGGCGGGGAGCTGTTTTTT	CSVDGGGGELFF
TRBV20-1	TRBJ2-2	TRBD2	few	TGCAGTGCCCCCGGGACTAGCGGCCACACCGGGGAGCTGTTTTTT	CSAPGTSGHTGELFF
TRBV9	TRBJ2-3	NA	few	TGTGCCAGCAGCGCCCCGACGGGATTTCTTGGGGGAGAACGCACAGATACGCAGTATTTT	CASSAPTGFLGGERTDTQYF
TRBV6-5	TRBJ1-4	NA	NA	TGTGCCAGCGGAAAACTCCGAAGGGAAAAACTGTTTTTT	CASGKLRREKLFF
TRBV7-7	TRBJ2-2	TRBD2	few	TGTGCCAGCAGCCCTAGGACTAGCGGGAGCCCCGGGGAGCTGTTTTTT	CASSPRTSGSPGELFF
TRBV29-1	TRBJ2-7	NA	NA	TGCAGCGTTGAGGGAGAGGGGGCCTACGAGCAGTACTTC	CSVEGEGAYEQYF
TRBV20-1	TRBJ2-2	NA	NA	TGCAGTGCTAATAGACAGAACACCGGGGAGCTGTTTTTT	CSANRQNTGELFF
TRBV27	TRBJ1-6	NA	NA	TGTGCCAGCAGTTTCTCCTATAATTCACCCCTCCACTTT	CASSFSYNSPLHF
TRBV28	TRBJ1-4	NA	few	TGTGCCAGCAGTCCCGTTTCAACTAATGAAAAACTGTTTTTT	CASSPVSTNEKLFF
TRBV6-2/TRBV6-3	TRBJ2-3	NA	few	TGTGCCAGCAGTTACAAGGGCCTTTCTCCAGATACGCAGTATTTT	CASSYKGLSPDTQYF
TRBV9	TRBJ1-1	NA	NA	TGTGCCAGCAGCGGTGGGGGGGTAATCGCTGAAGCTTTCTTT	CASSGGGVIAEAFF
TRBV7-2	TRBJ1-2	NA	few	TGTGCCAGCAGCCAAACAGGGATAGACTATGGCTACACCTTC	CASSQTGIDYGYTF
TRBV12-3/TRBV12-4	TRBJ2-2	NA	few	TGTGCCAGCAGACCCAGGGGCCCGGGTGCCACCGGGGAGCTGTTTTTT	CASRPRGPGATGELFF
TRBV3-1	TRBJ2-3	NA	few	TGTGCCAGCAGCCAGTTATACAAGGCAGATACGCAGTATTTT	CASSQLYKADTQYF
TRBV5-1	TRBJ1-4	NA	few	TGCGCCAGCAGCTTGGCCAGCGGAGCCACGGTAGAAAAACTGTTTTTT	CASSLASGATVEKLFF
TRBV19	TRBJ2-7	NA	NA	TGTGCCAGTAGTTTAGGGGCCTCGGACTACGAGCAGTACTTC	CASSLGASDYEQYF
TRBV5-4	TRBJ2-3	NA	NA	TGTGCCAGCAGCTTGGCCTACGCAGATACGCAGTATTTT	CASSLAYADTQYF
TRBV6-6	TRBJ1-5	TRBD1	few	TGTGCCAGCAGGAGCGGGACAGGGATAGGTCAGCCCCAGCATTTT	CASRSGTGIGQPQHF
TRBV5-4	TRBJ2-7	NA	few	TGTGCCAGCAGCGTCGGGACTCTGACCTACGAGCAGTACTTC	CASSVGTLTYEQYF
TRBV27	TRBJ2-1	NA	NA	TGTGCCAGCAGTTCTCCCCCCTCCTACTCCTACAATGAGCAGTTCTTC	CASSSPPSYSYNEQFF
TRBV6-6	TRBJ2-7	NA	NA	TGTGCCAGCACGTACGCGGGGCCTGCCTACGAGCAGTACTTC	CASTYAGPAYEQYF
TRBV20-1	TRBJ2-3	TRBD2	NA	TGCAGTGCTAGAGATCCAACTAGCGGAGGAGCAGATACGCAGTATTTT	CSARDPTSGGADTQYF
TRBV5-1	TRBJ2-3	TRBD1	NA	TGCGCCAGCAGCTACGACAGGGTTATTGGAACGCAGTATTTT	CASSYDRVIGTQYF
TRBV20-1	TRBJ1-1	TRBD1	few	TGCAGTGCTAGAGATTACGGGCTGGGACAGGGGAGGTCCACTGAAGCTTTCTTT	CSARDYGLGQGRSTEAFF
TRBV14	TRBJ2-5	NA	NA	TGTGCCAGCAGCCAAGAGGCAGGTCTCCCCAAAGAGACCCAGTACTTC	CASSQEAGLPKETQYF
TRBV12-3/TRBV12-4	TRBJ2-3	NA	few	TGTGCCAGCAGTTTGCCCGTGGGCACAGATACGCAGTATTTT	CASSLPVGTDTQYF
TRBV28	TRBJ1-2	NA	NA	TGTGCCAGCAGTACTCGGACAGAGTCGAACTATTATAGTGGCTACACCTTC	CASSTRTESNYYSGYTF
TRBV3-1	TRBJ2-5	NA	NA	TGTGCCGCCTCCGCGGGACCCACGGAGACCCAGTACTTC	CAASAGPTETQYF
TRBV4-2	TRBJ1-2	NA	few	TGTGCCAGCAGCCACCCCAGGGGTTATGATGGCTACACCTTC	CASSHPRGYDGYTF
TRBV6-2/TRBV6-3	TRBJ1-1	NA	many	TGTGCCAGCAGTTCGCTCAGGGCGGGGAGGACTGAAGCTTTCTTT	CASSSLRAGRTEAFF
TRBV12-3/TRBV12-4	TRBJ2-3	NA	NA	TGTGCCAGCAGTTATACCCCAGATACGCAGTATTTT	CASSYTPDTQYF
TRBV28	TRBJ1-4	NA	NA	TGTGCCAGCAGTCTAGGTGGTGACGAGGAAAAACTGTTTTTT	CASSLGGDEEKLFF
TRBV5-6	TRBJ2-6	NA	NA	TGTGCCAGCAGCTTGGCTGGACAGAGCTCTGGGGCCAACGTCCTGACTTTC	CASSLAGQSSGANVLTF
TRBV6-2/TRBV6-3	TRBJ2-5	NA	few	TGTGCCAGCAGCCCCCCGCAGGGGGGGATCGGGACCCAGTACTTC	CASSPPQGGIGTQYF
TRBV5-5	TRBJ1-1	NA	few	TGTGCCAGCAGCTTATCCGTGGTCATGAACACTGAAGCTTTCTTT	CASSLSVVMNTEAFF
TRBV5-4	TRBJ1-1	NA	NA	TGTGCCAGCAGCTCCCTAGGCGTCGGGACAACTATGAACACTGAAGCTTTCTTT	CASSSLGVGTTMNTEAFF
TRBV29-1	TRBJ2-3	NA	NA	TGCAGCGTTTGGGGAGGAATGAGCACAGATACGCAGTATTTT	CSVWGGMSTDTQYF